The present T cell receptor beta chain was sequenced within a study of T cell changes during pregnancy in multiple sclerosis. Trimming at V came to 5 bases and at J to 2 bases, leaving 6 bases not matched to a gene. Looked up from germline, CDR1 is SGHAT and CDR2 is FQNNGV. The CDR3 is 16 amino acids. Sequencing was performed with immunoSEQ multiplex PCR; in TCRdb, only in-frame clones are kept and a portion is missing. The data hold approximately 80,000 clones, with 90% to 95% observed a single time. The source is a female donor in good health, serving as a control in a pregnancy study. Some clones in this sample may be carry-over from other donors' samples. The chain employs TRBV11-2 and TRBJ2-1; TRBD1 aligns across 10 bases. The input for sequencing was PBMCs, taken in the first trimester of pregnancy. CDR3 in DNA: TGTGCCAGCAGCGACCCGGGACAGGGGACCTACAATGAGCAGTTCTTC. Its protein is CASSDPGQGTYNEQFF.